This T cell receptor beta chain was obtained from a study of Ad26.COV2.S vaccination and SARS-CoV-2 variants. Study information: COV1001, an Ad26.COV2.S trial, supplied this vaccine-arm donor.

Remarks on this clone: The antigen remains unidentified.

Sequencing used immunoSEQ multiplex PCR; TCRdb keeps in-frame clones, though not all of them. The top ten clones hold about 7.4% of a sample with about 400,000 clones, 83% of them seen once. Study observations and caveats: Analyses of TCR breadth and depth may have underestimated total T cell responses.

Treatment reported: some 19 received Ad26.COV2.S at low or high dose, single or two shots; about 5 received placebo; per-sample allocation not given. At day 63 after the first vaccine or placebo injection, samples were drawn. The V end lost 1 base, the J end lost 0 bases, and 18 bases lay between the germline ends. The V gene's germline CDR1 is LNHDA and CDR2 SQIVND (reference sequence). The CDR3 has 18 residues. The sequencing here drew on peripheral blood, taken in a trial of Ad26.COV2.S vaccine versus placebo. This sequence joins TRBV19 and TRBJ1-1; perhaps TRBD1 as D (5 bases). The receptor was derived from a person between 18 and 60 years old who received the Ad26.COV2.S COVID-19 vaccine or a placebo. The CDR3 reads CASSIALRSRTLNTEAFF. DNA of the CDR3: TGTGCCAGTAGTATAGCCCTCCGATCTAGGACATTGAACACTGAAGCTTTCTTT.